This is a list of T cell receptor beta chains from one sample in a study of PD-L1 blockade in urothelial cancer. The assay was immunoSEQ multiplex PCR, and TCRdb's table has in-frame clones only and misses some. The sample carries about 35,000 clones, roughly 84% recorded once. The sequencing here drew on PBMCs, taken around atezolizumab (anti-PD-L1) treatment. These TCRs come from a man aged 40-50 years with urothelial cancer. Both conserved end residues are part of each CDR3. A D gene is named only where the DNA matches it firmly. For some rows the clone size is stated as once, few or many, or as a class when expanded; others skip it.

D gene,CDR3 length,V gene,J gene,clone size,CDR3 DNA,CDR3 protein
NA,15,TRBV2,TRBJ2-1,NA,TGTGCCAGCAAGGGAGACAGGAAAACGCTCAATGAGCAGTTCTTC,CASKGDRKTLNEQFF
NA,15,TRBV19,TRBJ1-1,NA,TGTGCCAGCCTAAGGGGCAGGGCTATGAACACTGAAGCTTTCTTT,CASLRGRAMNTEAFF
TRBD2,15,TRBV25-1,TRBJ2-1,NA,TGTGCCAGCAGTGTACTAGCGGGAGAGGGTAATGAGCAGTTCTTC,CASSVLAGEGNEQFF
TRBD1,14,TRBV6-1,TRBJ2-7,once,TGTGCCAGCAGTGAACCGACAGGGGGCTACGAGCAGTACTTC,CASSEPTGGYEQYF
NA,16,TRBV6-6,TRBJ1-1,few,TGTGCCAGCAGTCAAACGGGGGGGGCGCTGGGCACTGAAGCTTTCTTT,CASSQTGGALGTEAFF
TRBD1,16,TRBV5-6,TRBJ1-1,NA,TGTGCCAGCAGCTTGCCCGGGGACAGCGGGAACACTGAAGCTTTCTTT,CASSLPGDSGNTEAFF
TRBD2,14,TRBV30,TRBJ2-1,once,TGTGCCACTAGCGGGAGCTCGTCCTACAATGAGCAGTTCTTC,CATSGSSSYNEQFF
TRBD1,15,TRBV7-3,TRBJ2-7,once,TGTGCCAGCAGCCTCCTACAGGGGTTGGGTCACGAGCAGTACTTC,CASSLLQGLGHEQYF
NA,13,TRBV29-1,TRBJ1-1,once,TGCAGCGTTAAGGACAGCATGAACACTGAAGCTTTCTTT,CSVKDSMNTEAFF
TRBD2,17,TRBV7-9,TRBJ2-1,NA,TGTGCCAGCAGCCCAGCCCGACTAGCGGGGACCTACAATGAGCAGTTCTTC,CASSPARLAGTYNEQFF
NA,13,TRBV14,TRBJ1-2,NA,TGTGCCAGCAGCCAAAGCAGGGTCCATGGCTACACCTTC,CASSQSRVHGYTF
NA,13,TRBV10-2,TRBJ2-7,NA,TGCGCCAGCCTCAGACGGGGCTCCTACGAGCAGTACTTC,CASLRRGSYEQYF
NA,13,TRBV4-2,TRBJ1-2,NA,TGTGCCAGCAGCCCAGCGGCGGCCTATGGCTACACCTTC,CASSPAAAYGYTF
TRBD2,17,TRBV27,TRBJ2-1,NA,TGTGCCAGCAGTTTACACGGGAGGCAGGGCGGTTACAATGAGCAGTTCTTC,CASSLHGRQGGYNEQFF
NA,14,TRBV6-5,TRBJ2-7,NA,TGTGCCAGCAGTTACGGTCTAGCGCGATACGAGCAGTACTTC,CASSYGLARYEQYF
TRBD2,16,TRBV4-3,TRBJ2-2,NA,TGCGCCAGCAGCCAAACGCTAGCGGGGAGCACCGGGGAGCTGTTTTTT,CASSQTLAGSTGELFF
TRBD2,15,TRBV2,TRBJ2-7,NA,TGTGCCAGCAGGGCTGGATTAGCGGGAGTCAACGAGCAGTACTTC,CASRAGLAGVNEQYF
TRBD2,14,TRBV25-1,TRBJ2-5,NA,TGTGCCAGCAGTGGAGCGGGAGGGCCGGAGACCCAGTACTTC,CASSGAGGPETQYF
NA,14,TRBV28,TRBJ1-5,NA,TGTGCCAGTCTATTTGGGGGGGGCAATCAGCCCCAGCATTTT,CASLFGGGNQPQHF
NA,13,TRBV27,TRBJ1-3,NA,TGTGCCAGCAGTCCCAACTCTGGAAACACCATATATTTT,CASSPNSGNTIYF
TRBD1,14,TRBV29-1,TRBJ2-1,NA,TGCAGCGTACGGACAGGGATGGGGGGTAGTGAGCAGTTCTTC,CSVRTGMGGSEQFF
TRBD2,17,TRBV7-3,TRBJ2-1,NA,TGTGCCAGCAGCCCGCAGCCTAGCGGGAGTAGATACAATGAGCAGTTCTTC,CASSPQPSGSRYNEQFF
NA,15,TRBV9,TRBJ1-4,NA,TGTGCCAGCAGTCGTGGTGGACAGCTTGGCGAAAAACTGTTTTTT,CASSRGGQLGEKLFF
NA,14,TRBV4-1,TRBJ2-1,NA,TGCGCCAGCAGCCAGGGCCTCCTTGAAAATGAGCAGTTCTTC,CASSQGLLENEQFF
TRBD2,17,TRBV4-1,TRBJ2-3,NA,TGCGCCAGCAGCCAAGATCCCCTAGCGGCTAGCACAGATACGCAGTATTTT,CASSQDPLAASTDTQYF
NA,16,TRBV11-2,TRBJ2-1,NA,TGTGCCAGCAGCTTAGTCCGGGGGAGCTCCTACAATGAGCAGTTCTTC,CASSLVRGSSYNEQFF
NA,16,TRBV18,TRBJ2-3,NA,TGTGCCAGCTCACCGCTACACAGTCGTGGCGCAGATACGCAGTATTTT,CASSPLHSRGADTQYF
TRBD2,15,TRBV10-2,TRBJ2-1,NA,TGCGCCAGCCAACGGGGACTAGCGGGAGGTGGGGAGCAGTTCTTC,CASQRGLAGGGEQFF
NA,11,TRBV11-1,TRBJ1-1,NA,TGTGCCAGCGCCCGGGCAGGGGAAGCTTTCTTT,CASARAGEAFF
TRBD1,13,TRBV6-5,TRBJ1-1,NA,TGTGCCAGCAGGAGGGACAGGGGAACTGAAGCTTTCTTT,CASRRDRGTEAFF
NA,13,TRBV5-4,TRBJ2-7,NA,TGTGCCAGCAGCCTCATGGTGGGCGACGAGCAGTACTTC,CASSLMVGDEQYF
NA,14,TRBV6-1,TRBJ1-4,NA,TGTGCCAGCCACCCCGGGGATGTGCAAGAAAAACTGTTTTTT,CASHPGDVQEKLFF
NA,16,TRBV6-1,TRBJ1-3,NA,TGTGCCAGCAGTGTCACTGAGGGGGTACCTGGAAACACCATATATTTT,CASSVTEGVPGNTIYF
TRBD2,19,TRBV7-2,TRBJ2-1,NA,TGTGCCAGCAGCTTCGGACTAGCGGGAGGGCCCAGCTCCTACAATGAGCAGTTCTTC,CASSFGLAGGPSSYNEQFF
NA,13,TRBV27,TRBJ2-3,NA,TGTGCCAGCTTACGTCAGGGTACAAATACGCAGTATTTT,CASLRQGTNTQYF
NA,16,TRBV7-9,TRBJ2-1,NA,TGTGCCAGCAGACCTAAACGGAGGGTCCTCCCCAATGAGCAGTTCTTC,CASRPKRRVLPNEQFF
TRBD2,17,TRBV30,TRBJ2-1,once,TGTGCCTGGAGTGTATGGGGAAGCGGGAGGGCCGTCAATGAGCAGTTCTTC,CAWSVWGSGRAVNEQFF
NA,17,TRBV4-3,TRBJ2-1,NA,TGCGCCAGCAGCCAAGATTCGATTCTAGGGAGCTACAATGAGCAGTTCTTC,CASSQDSILGSYNEQFF
NA,15,TRBV7-9,TRBJ2-7,NA,TGTGCCAGCAGCTCCCTGACAGCCTCTTCCTACGAGCAGTACTTC,CASSSLTASSYEQYF
TRBD1,14,TRBV5-4,TRBJ2-2,NA,TGTGCCAGCAGCCAGACAGGGGGTACCGAGGAGCTGTTTTTT,CASSQTGGTEELFF
NA,16,TRBV11-1,TRBJ2-7,NA,TGTGCCAGCAGCCTCCTGGGTAGTTCAGGGTCCTACGAGCAGTACTTC,CASSLLGSSGSYEQYF
TRBD2,17,TRBV5-6,TRBJ2-1,NA,TGTGCCAGCAGCCTACTAGCGGGAGACGACGCCTACAATGAGCAGTTCTTC,CASSLLAGDDAYNEQFF
NA,16,TRBV7-6,TRBJ2-7,NA,TGTGCCAGCAGCTTAGGAAGTCCCGGGATCTCCTACGAGCAGTACTTC,CASSLGSPGISYEQYF
NA,12,TRBV6-6,TRBJ2-7,NA,TGTGCCAGCAGTCGCCAGGGGTACGAGCAGTACTTC,CASSRQGYEQYF
NA,13,TRBV6-1,TRBJ1-5,few,TGTGCCAGCAGTGGCGGGATCGGGCAGCCCCAGCATTTT,CASSGGIGQPQHF
TRBD1,15,TRBV5-1,TRBJ2-2,NA,TGCGCCAGCACCTCGACAGGGGCGAACACCGGGGAGCTGTTTTTT,CASTSTGANTGELFF
TRBD2,18,TRBV4-2,TRBJ2-1,NA,TGTGCCAGCAGCCCCCTAGGAGCCGCTAGCGGCCGTAACAATGAGCAGTTCTTC,CASSPLGAASGRNNEQFF